This T cell receptor (beta chain) was profiled in a study of blood T cell repertoires in COVID-19. This table comes from immunoSEQ multiplex PCR, and its TCRdb copy is limited to in-frame clones, with some not included. The repertoire holds 100,000 to 150,000 clones, with around nine tenths as singletons. The germline V and J ends were trimmed by 5 bases and 2 bases, with 12 bases remaining between them. Germline lookup yields CDR1 MNHNY and CDR2 SVGAGI (reference sequence). This CDR3 is built from 14 residues. J is TRBJ1-2 and V is TRBV6-6; maybe TRBD1 (5 bases). Sequencing input: peripheral blood. The receptor was derived from a woman aged 80 or older with acute or convalescent COVID-19. The CDR3 bases are TGTGCCAGCAGTGGAACAGGAACAAACTATGGCTACACCTTC. Translation gives CASSGTGTNYGYTF.